The rows below give T cell receptor beta chains drawn from one sample of a study of T-cell reconstitution after alpha-beta-depleted transplantation in children. TCRdb re-derived calls from the PCR reads in MiXCR, one entry per CDR3 protein. This table has a few hundred thousand distinct CDR3 sequences, about 9.5% appearing once. The source was PBMCs, collected before TCRalphabeta/CD19-depleted stem cell transplant. These receptor sequences come from a boy younger than two with acute myeloid leukemia, due to receive a stem cell transplant. The CDR3 runs from the conserved cysteine through the conserved F or W. D genes are given only for firm matches. The size field is filled for only some rows; it gives once, few, many or a size class.

j_call d_call v_call clone_size cdr3_nt cdr3_aa
TRBJ2-7 . TRBV20-1 . TGCAGTGCTAGAGATTCCCGGACTACTCCCTACGAGCAGTACTTC CSARDSRTTPYEQYF
TRBJ2-3 . TRBV18 many TGTGCCAGCTCACCAAAGGGTTTGAGAGATACGCAGTATTTT CASSPKGLRDTQYF
TRBJ1-5 TRBD1 TRBV6-5 . TGTGCCAGCAGTTACCATCCGGGACAGGGGTCGGGTGGGGATCAGCCCCAGCATTTT CASSYHPGQGSGGDQPQHF
TRBJ2-1 TRBD1 TRBV6-1 many TGTGCCAGCAGCTCGTGGGGGACAGGGGGAAATGAGCAGTTCTTC CASSSWGTGGNEQFF
TRBJ1-1 . TRBV19 many TGTGCCAGTAGTATGGCCAGAACAGGAGGAGCTTTCTTT CASSMARTGGAFF
TRBJ2-7 TRBD1 TRBV28 few TGTGCCAGCAGAGGGACAGGGAAGGAGAGGGTCTACGAGCAGTACTTC CASRGTGKERVYEQYF
TRBJ1-2 . TRBV6-1 . TGTGCCGCAGGGGGCTACACCTTC CAAGGYTF
TRBJ2-7 . TRBV27 many TGTGCCAGCAGTTTAATGGGGCAGGGCTACGAGCAGTACTTC CASSLMGQGYEQYF
TRBJ2-1 TRBD1 TRBV28 many TGTGCCAGCAGGGACAGGAGGCCTTACCATGAGCAGTTCTTC CASRDRRPYHEQFF
TRBJ2-5 TRBD2 TRBV11-1 many TGTGCCAGCAGCCCCTGGCGGGGACTAGCGGGAGCGGGGGTACAAGAGACCCAGTACTTC CASSPWRGLAGAGVQETQYF
TRBJ2-2 TRBD1 TRBV10-3 many TGTGCCATCAGTGAGCTGTGGACAGGGCGGAACACCGGGGAGCTGTTTTTT CAISELWTGRNTGELFF
TRBJ2-2 TRBD1 TRBV9 many TGTGCCAGCAGCCCCCGGGACAGAGTCACCGGGGAGCTGTTTTTT CASSPRDRVTGELFF
TRBJ2-5 . TRBV7-9 many TGTGCCAGCAGCTTAGCGATGAGGGCGGGAGAGACCCAGTACTTC CASSLAMRAGETQYF
TRBJ2-2 . TRBV12-3/TRBV12-4 many TGTGCCAGCACGGTACAGCCTAACACCGGGGAGCTGTTTTTT CASTVQPNTGELFF
TRBJ2-5 . TRBV18 few TGTGCCAGCTCACCACCGGGACGACAAGAGACCCAGTACTTC CASSPPGRQETQYF
TRBJ2-1 TRBD2 TRBV25-1 . TGTGCCAGCAGTCTTCTAGCGGGAGTAGATGAGCAGTTCTTC CASSLLAGVDEQFF
TRBJ2-1 . TRBV24-1 many TGTGCCACCAGTGATTTTGCAGGACGGGAGCAGTTCTTC CATSDFAGREQFF
TRBJ1-1 . TRBV7-2 many TGTGCCAGCAGCTTAGGGTCCCGAGATGCTTTCTTT CASSLGSRDAFF
TRBJ1-2 TRBD1 TRBV5-1 many TGCGCCAGCAGCGGCGGGACAGGGACCTATGGCTACACCTTC CASSGGTGTYGYTF
TRBJ2-7 . TRBV7-9 many TGTGCCAGCAGCTTTGCAGCGTACGAGCAGTACTTC CASSFAAYEQYF
TRBJ1-2 . TRBV12-3/TRBV12-4 . TGTGCCAGCAGAGCCACCGGGAACTATGGCTACACCTTC CASRATGNYGYTF
TRBJ2-7 TRBD1 TRBV27 many TGTGCCAGCAGTTTCCGGGACAGGGTAACCTACGAGCAGTACTTC CASSFRDRVTYEQYF
TRBJ2-5 . TRBV27 many TGTGCCAGCAGTTTATTTGAGGGAAAGACCCAGTACTTC CASSLFEGKTQYF
TRBJ2-5 . TRBV6-5 . TGTGCCAGCAGTTACTCGATCCCGAGATTCCAAGAGACCCAGTACTTC CASSYSIPRFQETQYF
TRBJ2-3 . TRBV14 . TGTGCCAGCAGCCAAGTCAGGGCAGTAAACACAGATACGCAGTATTTT CASSQVRAVNTDTQYF
TRBJ2-2 TRBD1 TRBV24-1 many TGTGCCACCCAGGACAGGGGATGGACCGGGGAGCTGTTTTTT CATQDRGWTGELFF
TRBJ2-5 . TRBV9 many TGTGCCAGCAGCGCGTGGCCTGGGGGCCAAGAGACCCAGTACTTC CASSAWPGGQETQYF